The 5 T cell receptor beta chains given below trace back to one sample, sequenced in a study of regulatory T cells in long-lasting Graves disease. Time point in this sample: persistent/refractory GD, antithyroid drugs over 5 years with positive TRAb. RNA from PBMCs was the source of the TCR library. The TCR beta library used iRepertoire HTBI primers with Arm-PCR amplification of CDR3. Using its own MiXCR run on the multiplex PCR reads, TCRdb lists one record per CDR3 protein. The sample gives hundreds of thousands of distinct CDR3 sequences, around 20% of which show up once; around 20% is in the top ten. This specimen was peripheral blood mononuclear cells (PBMCs), taken when the disease was refractory, from a patient treated with antithyroid drugs. The receptor source for this set is a female donor with Graves disease.

The chain uses TRBV18 and TRBJ2-7, with TRBD2 as a possible D gene (5 bases). The V end lost 4 bases, the J end lost 3 bases, and 19 bases lay between the germline ends. Germline CDR1 KGHSH, CDR2 LQKENI. CDR3 length: 16 residues. The CDR3 spells CASSRKSPGTLYEQYF. The CDR3 nucleotides are TGTGCCAGCTCACGTAAATCACCGGGAACCCTCTACGAGCAGTACTTC.

This clonotype was seen at least ten times. The V call is TRBV6-1, the J call TRBJ1-6, with D perhaps matching TRBD1 (6 bases). Trimming shortened V by 6 bases and J by 6 bases, and 15 bases separated the two germline ends. The CDR3 sequence is 15 residues long. Germline-derived CDR1 and CDR2 are MNHNS and SASEGT. The CDR3 nucleotides are TGTGCCAGCAGATATTACACAGGGACTAATTCACCCCTCCACTTT. It yields the protein CASRYYTGTNSPLHF.

This clonotype was seen only a few times. The rearrangement joins TRBV7-9 to TRBJ1-1; 9 bases are a match to TRBD1. The V gene's germline CDR1 is SEHNR and CDR2 FQNEAQ (reference sequence). V lost 3 bases, J lost 4 bases, and 6 bases stayed unmatched. This CDR3 has 15 amino acids. CDR3: CASSLAQGASTEAFF. The CDR3 DNA sequence: TGTGCCAGCAGCTTGGCACAGGGGGCTAGCACTGAAGCTTTCTTT.

The table lists this clonotype with many counts. The chain recombines TRBV28 with TRBJ2-7; D might be TRBD1 (6 bases). The V and J ends lost 2 bases and 4 bases respectively, with 15 bases between them. This CDR3 comprises 15 residues. Germline values: CDR1 MDHEN, CDR2 SYDVKM. The CDR3 DNA reads TGTGCCAGCAGTTTAGGCTCGGGACAAATTTACGAGCAGTACTTC. Translation gives CASSLGSGQIYEQYF.

A few counts support this clonotype. CDR3 sequence: CASSLEGGPNEQYF. Written as DNA, the CDR3 is TGCGCCAGCAGCTTGGAGGGGGGGCCCAACGAGCAGTACTTC. The chain employs TRBV5-1 and TRBJ2-7; maybe TRBD2 (7 bases). Germline loops: CDR1 SGHRS, CDR2 YFSETQ. Trimming took off 0 bases at V and 5 bases at J, with 12 bases between the two ends. The CDR3 loop spans 14 amino acids.